At least ten counts were recorded for the clone carrying this TCR beta chain. As yet, its antigen is unknown. Patients who underwent sequencing had shown CD8+CD57+ cell expansion by flow cytometry. Blood samples were obtained from patients who had received no prior therapy. The data derive from a study of CD8+CD57+ T cells in acquired aplastic anemia. Whole-study results and caveats: The CD8+CD57+ cells of patients were less diverse than their total CD4+ and CD8+ pools.

Between the trimmed V and J ends, which lost 4 bases and 4 bases, there was a span of 7 bases. The CDR3 loop spans 13 amino acids. Profiling that covered TCR beta VDJ and CDR3 relied on genomic DNA as its template. Via MiXCR, TCRdb re-called the reads, giving one row per CDR3 protein. The sample has 17,000 or so distinct CDR3 sequences; roughly 37% are singletons. The receptor was isolated from a human donor with aplastic anemia. J is TRBJ1-4 and V is TRBV12-3 or TRBV12-4, with a possible D match to TRBD1 (5 bases). Sample: CD8+CD57+ T cells sorted from PBMCs. Sample subset: bead-enriched CD8+CD57+ effector memory T cells from SAA patients. For the CDR3, the DNA is TGTGCCAGCAGTTATGGGGGTAATGAAAAACTGTTTTTT. This codes for CASSYGGNEKLFF.